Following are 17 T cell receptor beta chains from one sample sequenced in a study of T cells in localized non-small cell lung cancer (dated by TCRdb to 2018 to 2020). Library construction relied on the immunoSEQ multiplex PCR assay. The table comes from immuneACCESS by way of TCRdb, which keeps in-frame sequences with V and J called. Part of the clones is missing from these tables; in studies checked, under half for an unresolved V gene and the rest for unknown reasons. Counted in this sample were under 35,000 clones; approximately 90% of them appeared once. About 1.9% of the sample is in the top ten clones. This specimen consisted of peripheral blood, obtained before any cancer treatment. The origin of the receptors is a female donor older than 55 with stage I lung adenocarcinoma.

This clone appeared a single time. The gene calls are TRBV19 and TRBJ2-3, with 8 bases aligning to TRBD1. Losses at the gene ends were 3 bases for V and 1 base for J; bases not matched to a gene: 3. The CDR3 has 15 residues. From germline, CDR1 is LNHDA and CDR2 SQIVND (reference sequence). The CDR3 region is CASSIAGGRTDTQYF. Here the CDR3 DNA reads TGTGCCAGTAGTATTGCAGGGGGCCGCACAGATACGCAGTATTTT.

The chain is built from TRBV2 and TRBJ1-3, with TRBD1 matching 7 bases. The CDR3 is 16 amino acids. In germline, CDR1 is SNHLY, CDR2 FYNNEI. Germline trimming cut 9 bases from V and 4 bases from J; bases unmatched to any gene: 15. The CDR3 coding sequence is TGTGCCAGTCGAAGGTTTGCGGGACAGTCAGGAAACACCATATATTTT. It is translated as CASRRFAGQSGNTIYF.

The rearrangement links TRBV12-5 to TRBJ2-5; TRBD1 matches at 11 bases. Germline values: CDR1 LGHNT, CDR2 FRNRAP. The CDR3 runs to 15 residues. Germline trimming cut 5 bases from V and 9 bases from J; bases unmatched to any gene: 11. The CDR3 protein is CASGRRDRGDRAQYF. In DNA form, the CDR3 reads TGTGCTAGTGGTCGCCGGGACAGGGGGGATCGGGCCCAGTACTTC. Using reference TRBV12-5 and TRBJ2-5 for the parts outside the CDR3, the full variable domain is DARVTQTPRHKVTEMGQEVTMRCQPILGHNTVFWYRQTMMQGLELLAYFRNRAPLDDSGMPKDRFSAEMPDATLATLKIQPSEPRDSAVYFCASGRRDRGDRAQYFGPGTRLLVL.

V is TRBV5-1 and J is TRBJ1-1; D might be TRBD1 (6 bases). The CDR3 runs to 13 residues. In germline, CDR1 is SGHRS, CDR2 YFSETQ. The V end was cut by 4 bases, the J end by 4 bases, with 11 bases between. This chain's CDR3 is CASSAQGITEAFF. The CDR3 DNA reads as TGCGCCAGCAGCGCCCAGGGGATCACTGAAGCTTTCTTT.

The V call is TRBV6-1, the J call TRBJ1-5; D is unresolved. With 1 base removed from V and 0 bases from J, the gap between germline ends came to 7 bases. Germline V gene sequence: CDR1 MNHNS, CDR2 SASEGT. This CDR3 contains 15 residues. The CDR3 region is CASSEVPDSNQPQHF. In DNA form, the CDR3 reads TGTGCCAGCAGTGAAGTCCCAGATAGCAATCAGCCCCAGCATTTT.

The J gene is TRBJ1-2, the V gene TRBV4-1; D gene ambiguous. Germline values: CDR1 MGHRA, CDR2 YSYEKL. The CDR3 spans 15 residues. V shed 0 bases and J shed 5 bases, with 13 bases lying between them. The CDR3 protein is CASSQEGQVRYGYTF. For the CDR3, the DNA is TGCGCCAGCAGCCAAGAAGGGCAGGTTCGGTATGGCTACACCTTC.

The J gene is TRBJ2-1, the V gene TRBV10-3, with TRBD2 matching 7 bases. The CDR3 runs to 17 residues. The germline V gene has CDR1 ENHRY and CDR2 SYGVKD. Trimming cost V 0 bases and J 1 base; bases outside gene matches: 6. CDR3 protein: CAISESPPGGSYNEQFF. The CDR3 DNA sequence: TGTGCCATCAGTGAGTCGCCCCCGGGGGGTTCCTACAATGAGCAGTTCTTC.

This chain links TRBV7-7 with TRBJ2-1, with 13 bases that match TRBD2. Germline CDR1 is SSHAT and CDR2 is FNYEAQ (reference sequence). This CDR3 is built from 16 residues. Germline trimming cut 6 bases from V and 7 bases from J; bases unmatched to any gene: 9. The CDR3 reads CASSTTSGGAYNEQFF. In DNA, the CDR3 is TGTGCCAGCAGTACCACTAGCGGGGGGGCTTATAATGAGCAGTTCTTC.

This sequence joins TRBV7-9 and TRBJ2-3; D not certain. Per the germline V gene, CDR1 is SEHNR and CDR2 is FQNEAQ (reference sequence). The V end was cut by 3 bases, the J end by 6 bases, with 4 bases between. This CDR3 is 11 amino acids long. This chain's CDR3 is CASSFVDTQYF. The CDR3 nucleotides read TGTGCCAGCAGCTTCGTTGATACGCAGTATTTT.

The DNA of the CDR3 is TGTGCCTGGAGTCGGACAGTTTACTCATCTAACTATGGCTACACCTTC. It yields the protein CAWSRTVYSSNYGYTF. The genes are TRBV30 and TRBJ1-2, with a possible D match to TRBD1 (6 bases). This CDR3 comprises 16 residues. CDR1 GTSNPN and CDR2 SVGIG come from the germline V gene (reference sequence). Trimming took 2 bases from V and 0 from J, leaving 16 bases between them.

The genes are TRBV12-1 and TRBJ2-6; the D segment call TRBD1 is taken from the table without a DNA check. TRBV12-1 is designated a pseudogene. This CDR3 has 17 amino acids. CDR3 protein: CASSNVIGQSRANVLTF. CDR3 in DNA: TGTGCCAGCAGCAACGTAATAGGACAAAGTCGGGCCAACGTCCTGACTTTC.

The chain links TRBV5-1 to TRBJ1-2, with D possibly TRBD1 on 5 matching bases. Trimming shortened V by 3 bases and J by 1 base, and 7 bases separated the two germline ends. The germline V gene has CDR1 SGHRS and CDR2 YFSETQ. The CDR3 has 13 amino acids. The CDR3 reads CASSSDSNYGYTF. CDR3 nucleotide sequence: TGCGCCAGCAGCTCCGACAGTAACTATGGCTACACCTTC.

DNA for the CDR3: TGTGCCAGCAGCAAGACAGGGGGCTATTCACCCCTCCACTTT. Its protein is CASSKTGGYSPLHF. V usage is TRBV13 and J usage is TRBJ1-6; 10 bases fit TRBD1. Germline CDR1 reads PRHDT; CDR2 reads FYEKMQ (reference sequence). The V segment lost 5 bases and the J segment 8 bases; nucleotides outside the gene matches: 3. The CDR3 covers 14 residues.

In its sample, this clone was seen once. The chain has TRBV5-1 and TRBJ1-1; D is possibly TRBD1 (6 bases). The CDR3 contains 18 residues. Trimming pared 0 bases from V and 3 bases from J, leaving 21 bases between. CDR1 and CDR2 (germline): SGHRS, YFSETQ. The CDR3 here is CASSLGAGDIYRDTEAFF. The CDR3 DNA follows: TGCGCCAGCAGCTTGGGGGCAGGGGATATTTATAGGGACACTGAAGCTTTCTTT. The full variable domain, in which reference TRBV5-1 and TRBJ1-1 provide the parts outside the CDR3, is KAGVTQTPRYLIKTRGQQVTLSCSPISGHRSVSWYQQTPGQGLQFLFEYFSETQRNKGNFPGRFSGRQFSNSRSEMNVSTLELGDSALYLCASSLGAGDIYRDTEAFFGQGTRLTVV.

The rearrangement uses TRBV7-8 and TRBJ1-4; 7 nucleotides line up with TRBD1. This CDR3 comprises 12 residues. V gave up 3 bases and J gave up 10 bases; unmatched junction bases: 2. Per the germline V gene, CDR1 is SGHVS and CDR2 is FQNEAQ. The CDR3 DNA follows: TGTGCCAGCAGCTTTCCAGGGGGAAAACTGTTTTTT. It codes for CASSFPGGKLFF.

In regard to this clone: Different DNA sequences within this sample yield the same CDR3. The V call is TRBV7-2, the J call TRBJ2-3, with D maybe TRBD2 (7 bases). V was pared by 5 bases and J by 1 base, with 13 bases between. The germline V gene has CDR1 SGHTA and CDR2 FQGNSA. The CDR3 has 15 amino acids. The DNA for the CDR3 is TGTGCCAGCAGCCCAAGGGGGGGCGGCACAGATACGCAGTATTTT. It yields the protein CASSPRGGGTDTQYF.

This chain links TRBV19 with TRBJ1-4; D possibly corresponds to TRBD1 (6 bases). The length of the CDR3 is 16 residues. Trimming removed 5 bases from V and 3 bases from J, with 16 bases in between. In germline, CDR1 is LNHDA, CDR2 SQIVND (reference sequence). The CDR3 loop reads CASSASSGAANEKLFF. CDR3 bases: TGTGCCAGTAGTGCCTCGTCAGGGGCGGCTAATGAAAAACTGTTTTTT.